Below, 24 T cell receptor beta chains from the same sample are listed, as sequenced in a study of blood T cell repertoires in COVID-19. Sequencing used immunoSEQ multiplex PCR; TCRdb keeps in-frame clones, though not all of them. The repertoire holds 470,000 or so clones, with 70% to 90% as singletons. The source material was peripheral blood. These receptors all stem from a human donor in a cohort sampled during active COVID-19.

This rearrangement joins TRBV14 to TRBJ1-2; D is possibly TRBD1 (5 bases). CDR1 is SGHDN and CDR2 is FVKESK in the germline V gene. CDR3 length: 13 amino acids. Trimming removed 2 bases at V and 7 bases at J, with 11 bases between. Here the CDR3 reads CASSQWQGGGYTF. For the CDR3, the DNA is TGTGCCAGCAGCCAATGGCAGGGAGGTGGCTACACCTTC.

The CDR3 nucleotides are TGTGCCAGCAGCCCTCTTACCCTGACATTGAACACTGAAGCTTTCTTT. It translates to CASSPLTLTLNTEAFF. The chain has TRBV2 and TRBJ1-1, with unresolved D. V was pared by 6 bases and J by 0 bases, with 17 bases between. The CDR3 extends over 16 amino acids. The germline V gene has CDR1 SNHLY and CDR2 FYNNEI.

This clone was detected a few times. V gene TRBV7-3 combines with J gene TRBJ2-1, with D possibly TRBD2 on 6 matching bases. This CDR3 is built from 17 residues. Trimming stripped 5 bases from V and 1 base from J, with 18 bases between. Germline CDR1 is SGHTA and CDR2 is FQGTGA. CDR3 DNA: TGTGCCAGCAGCCTGGCCTTCGACGGGGGTTCCTACAATGAGCAGTTCTTC. Amino acids: CASSLAFDGGSYNEQFF.

The rearrangement links TRBV10-1 to TRBJ2-3; TRBD2 aligns across 15 bases. V lost 7 bases, J lost 7 bases, and 15 bases stayed unmatched. There are 18 residues in the CDR3. Germline V gives CDR1 WNHNN, CDR2 SYGVQD (reference sequence). The CDR3 loop reads CASMGLAGGEVHNHTQYF. Written as DNA, the CDR3 is TGCGCCAGCATGGGACTAGCGGGAGGTGAGGTCCACAATCATACGCAGTATTTT.

The chain employs TRBV5-4 and TRBJ2-1; the match to TRBD1 covers 9 bases. Germline CDR1 SGHNT, CDR2 YYREEE (reference sequence). The CDR3 is made up of 15 amino acids. V dropped 3 bases and J dropped 6; count of bases not matched to a gene: 7. CDR3 in DNA: TGTGCCAGCAGCTCAAACCGGGACAGGGTCAATGAGCAGTTCTTC. Amino acid sequence: CASSSNRDRVNEQFF. Full variable domain (remainder filled in from reference TRBV5-4 and TRBJ2-1): ETGVTQSPTHLIKTRGQQVTLRCSSQSGHNTVSWYQQALGQGPQFIFQYYREEENGRGNFPPRFSGLQFPNYSSELNVNALELDDSALYLCASSSNRDRVNEQFFGPGTRLTVL.

The V gene is TRBV27, the J gene TRBJ2-1; 13 bases agree with TRBD2. The germline CDR1 and CDR2 sequences are MNHEY and SMNVEV (reference sequence). The CDR3 length is 16 residues. After removal of 7 bases from V and 9 bases from J, the junction contained 12 bases not matched to a gene. For the CDR3, the DNA is TGTGCCAGCACCCCCCGACTAGCGGGAGGTAGGGGTGAGCAGTTCTTC. This translates into CASTPRLAGGRGEQFF.

The chain recombines TRBV10-3 with TRBJ2-1; 13 bases map to TRBD2. With V trimmed by 3 bases and J by 0 bases, 8 bases remained unmatched. From germline, CDR1 is ENHRY and CDR2 SYGVKD. The CDR3 runs to 19 residues. CDR3 protein: CAISDRTSGSPSSYNEQFF. The CDR3 region has the DNA TGTGCCATCAGTGACCGGACTAGCGGGAGCCCTAGCTCCTACAATGAGCAGTTCTTC.

The rearrangement joins TRBV4-2 to TRBJ1-3; D ambiguous. CDR1 is LGHNA, CDR2 YNFKEQ, per germline. CDR3 length: 15 amino acids. Trimming took 4 bases from V and 0 from J, leaving 10 bases between them. The CDR3 here is CASSLLGSSGNTIYF. The DNA for the CDR3 is TGTGCCAGCAGCCTGCTTGGGAGCTCTGGAAACACCATATATTTT.

The chain carries TRBV12-3 or TRBV12-4 and TRBJ1-4; 9 nucleotides agree with TRBD1. Trimming took 5 bases from V and 8 from J; bases not matched to a gene: 3. CDR3 length equals 13 residues. The CDR3 is CASSGQGHEKLFF. As DNA, the CDR3 is TGTGCCAGCAGTGGACAGGGGCACGAAAAACTGTTTTTT.

There are a few counts of this clone. The CDR3, as DNA: TGTGCCAGCAGCGTAGATTGGGGGAGGGCCCAGTACTTC. This encodes CASSVDWGRAQYF. The chain links TRBV9 to TRBJ2-5; 7 nucleotides align to TRBD2. There are 13 residues in the CDR3. Germline loops: CDR1 SGDLS, CDR2 YYNGEE. V was pared by 0 bases and J by 9 bases, with 5 bases of the junction left unmatched. Full variable domain (missing parts from reference TRBV9 and TRBJ2-5): DSGVTQTPKHLITATGQRVTLRCSPRSGDLSVYWYQQSLDQGLQFLIQYYNGEERAKGNILERFSAQQFPDLHSELNLSSLELGDSALYFCASSVDWGRAQYFGPGTRLLVL.

The chain has TRBV7-2 and TRBJ1-6, with 7 bases lining up with TRBD1. This CDR3 is 14 amino acids long. The trim removed 4 bases at V and 9 bases at J, leaving 6 bases unmatched. Germline loops: CDR1 SGHTA, CDR2 FQGNSA. DNA of the CDR3: TGTGCCAGCAGCTCGGGACAGCAAAGTTCACCCCTCCACTTT. This codes for CASSSGQQSSPLHF.

The V gene is TRBV4-1, the J gene TRBJ1-3; D unresolved. The V gene's germline CDR1 is MGHRA and CDR2 YSYEKL. The CDR3 has 13 amino acids. Trimming removed 0 bases at V and 7 bases at J, with 7 bases between. The CDR3 loop reads CASSQDSPNTIYF. For the CDR3, the DNA is TGCGCCAGCAGCCAAGACTCCCCGAACACCATATATTTT.

Comment on this clone: Without the conserved terminal phenylalanine or tryptophan, this CDR3 likely stems from a read error. It is unclear where the CDR3 begins or ends on the DNA, so no DNA is shown, and the CDR3 is as TCRdb lists it. This rearrangement joins TRBV25-1 to TRBJ1-5; TRBD1 is the table's D call, not checked against the DNA. The CDR3 adds up to 9 amino acids, both ends counted. The germline CDR1 and CDR2 sequences are MGHDK and SYGVNS. CDR3 region: CASRQGEPE.

V and J are TRBV7-9 and TRBJ2-7, with 10 bases fitting TRBD1. Germline values: CDR1 SEHNR, CDR2 FQNEAQ (reference sequence). J lost 5 bases, V lost 5 bases, and 12 bases had no gene match. This CDR3 region has 16 residues. The CDR3 DNA follows: TGTGCCAGCAGCCGGACAGGGGGGCTCGGATCCCACGAGCAGTACTTC. Encoded protein: CASSRTGGLGSHEQYF.

CDR3 sequence reads: CASSVGSGDGGYTF. Written as DNA, the CDR3 is TGTGCCAGCAGCGTAGGGTCGGGGGACGGAGGCTACACCTTC. The chain combines TRBV9 with TRBJ1-2; possible D gene TRBD1, 5 bases. Trimming left V 0 bases short and J 8 bases short, with 14 bases between. The CDR3 contains 14 residues. Germline CDR1 reads SGDLS; CDR2 reads YYNGEE.

About this clone: At one end, the junction sequence differs from germline, possibly due to a read error. V is TRBV11-2 and J is TRBJ2-1, with a weak D call TRBD2 (5 bases). Germline lookup yields CDR1 SGHAT and CDR2 FQNNGV. This CDR3 comprises 17 residues. CDR3 in amino acids: CASTLDPPGSVGNEQFF. CDR3 DNA sequence: TGTGCCAGCACCTTAGATCCCCCGGGGAGTGTGGGCAATGAGCAGTTCTTC.

The CDR3 is CASSQDFTASPRWREQFF. CDR3 sequence (DNA): TGCGCCAGCAGCCAAGATTTCACGGCTAGCCCTAGGTGGAGGGAGCAGTTCTTC. This chain uses TRBV4-1 with TRBJ2-1, with a weak D call TRBD2 (5 bases). The V gene lost 0 bases and the J gene lost 10 bases, with 25 bases spanning the gap. The CDR3 extends over 18 amino acids. Per germline, CDR1 MGHRA and CDR2 YSYEKL.

The gene calls are TRBV5-1 and TRBJ1-5; no reliable D call. Trimming removed 4 bases from V and 5 bases from J, with 10 bases in between. There are 13 residues in the CDR3. CDR1 is SGHRS, CDR2 YFSETQ, per germline. CDR3 loop: CASSPGRDQPQHF. In DNA, the CDR3 is TGCGCCAGCAGCCCGGGGAGGGATCAGCCCCAGCATTTT.

This clone was seen only a few times. The J gene is TRBJ1-1, the V gene TRBV7-2, with 7 bases lining up with TRBD1. The V segment lost 3 bases and the J segment 5 bases; nucleotides outside the gene matches: 6. In germline, CDR1 is SGHTA, CDR2 FQGNSA. The CDR3 runs to 14 residues. The CDR3 protein is CASSFQTGITEAFF. CDR3 nucleotide sequence: TGTGCCAGCAGCTTCCAGACAGGGATAACTGAAGCTTTCTTT.

The rearrangement uses TRBV12-5 and TRBJ2-1; D gene unclear. The V and J ends lost 4 bases and 7 bases respectively, with 17 bases between them. The CDR3 is made up of 15 amino acids. Germline V gene data show CDR1 as LGHNT and CDR2 as FRNRAP. DNA for the CDR3: TGTGCTAGTGGTTCACGTGTCACCAAGGAGAATGAGCAGTTCTTC. Translating gives CASGSRVTKENEQFF.

This sequence joins TRBV7-2 and TRBJ2-7, with 11 bases that match TRBD1. J lost 0 bases, V lost 3 bases, and 4 bases had no gene match. The germline V gene has CDR1 SGHTA and CDR2 FQGNSA. This CDR3 region has 16 residues. As DNA, the CDR3 is TGTGCCAGCAGCTTCGAAGGACAGGGGGCCTCCTACGAGCAGTACTTC. Translated: CASSFEGQGASYEQYF.

J is TRBJ2-5 and V is TRBV20-1, with 7 bases lining up with TRBD2. Germline V gene sequence: CDR1 DFQATT, CDR2 SNEGSKA (reference sequence). The CDR3 runs 17 residues. V gave up 3 bases and J gave up 1 base; unmatched junction bases: 14. This CDR3 is CSASSGRPLMVQETQYF. The CDR3 DNA sequence: TGCAGTGCTAGTTCCGGGAGGCCCTTAATGGTCCAAGAGACCCAGTACTTC.

This chain connects TRBV4-2 to TRBJ2-5; 8 positions agree with TRBD1. V shed 0 bases and J 5 bases; nucleotides not matched to a gene: 8. Germline loops: CDR1 LGHNA, CDR2 YNFKEQ. The CDR3 consists of 16 residues. CDR3 sequence reads: CASSQDTDRGYETQYF. CDR3 in DNA: TGTGCCAGCAGCCAAGATACCGACAGGGGATACGAGACCCAGTACTTC.

The genes are TRBV7-2 and TRBJ1-2, with D possibly TRBD1 on 5 matching bases. Germline V gene data show CDR1 as SGHTA and CDR2 as FQGNSA. V was shortened by 0 bases and J by 4 bases, with 30 bases between the two germline ends. The CDR3 has 21 amino acids. CDR3 protein: CASSLASRAAPPVRPIYGYTF. The CDR3 DNA reads TGTGCCAGCAGCTTAGCGTCCAGGGCAGCACCCCCCGTTAGGCCTATCTATGGCTACACCTTC.